A single sample is the source of the 30 T cell receptor beta chains below, sequenced in a study of breast tumors, draining lymph nodes, adjacent tissues. MiXCR, applied by TCRdb to the multiplex PCR reads, yields one record per CDR3 protein. The table records about 22,000 distinct CDR3 sequences, around 55% of them present only once. Sequenced: breast tumor tissue. These receptor sequences come from a female donor with breast cancer. Some clones in this sample may be carry-over from other donors' samples.

This clonotype occurred a few times. The J gene is TRBJ1-6, the V gene TRBV7-2; D not certain. Germline V CDR1 and CDR2: SGHTA, FQGNSA. With 6 bases removed from V and 5 bases from J, the gap between germline ends came to 11 bases. This CDR3 is built from 14 residues. CDR3 sequence: CASRRHPNNSPLHF. CDR3 DNA: TGTGCCAGCAGAAGACACCCTAATAATTCACCCCTCCACTTT.

This clonotype has a single count. Given a much more abundant clone one base away, this may be a read error. This chain connects TRBV5-4 to TRBJ2-7, with 10 bases aligning to TRBD1. CDR1 is SGHNT and CDR2 is YYREEE in the germline V gene (reference sequence). This CDR3 is 14 amino acids long. This CDR3 reads CASSPGTGVYGQYF. CDR3 bases: TGTGCCAGCAGCCCGGGGACAGGGGTCTACGGGCAGTACTTC.

This rearrangement joins TRBV7-9 to TRBJ2-5; possible D gene TRBD2, 6 bases. The ends were cut back, 6 bases at V and 5 bases at J, with 19 bases in the middle. Germline V gives CDR1 SEHNR, CDR2 FQNEAQ (reference sequence). This CDR3 has 15 residues. The CDR3 region has the DNA TGTGCCAGCAGTACCCCGGGACTCCTACGGGAGACCCAGTACTTC. It codes for CASSTPGLLRETQYF.

In its sample, this clonotype ranks as medium-sized. The chain has TRBV6-1 and TRBJ2-7; D may be TRBD2 (5 bases). The germline CDR1 and CDR2 sequences are MNHNS and SASEGT. The V and J ends lost 7 bases and 5 bases respectively, with 9 bases between them. The CDR3 runs to 11 residues. The CDR3 loop is CASTVTNEQYF. The DNA of the CDR3 is TGTGCCAGCACGGTGACTAACGAGCAGTACTTC.

The rearrangement uses TRBV10-3 and TRBJ2-1; D may match TRBD1 or TRBD2 (5 bases each). V lost 6 bases to trimming and J lost 4 bases, with 13 bases between them. The CDR3 contains 14 residues. Germline V gene data show CDR1 as ENHRY and CDR2 as SYGVKD. CDR3 protein: CAIRGLAMYNEQFF. The CDR3 DNA follows: TGTGCCATCAGGGGGCTAGCTATGTACAATGAGCAGTTCTTC.

V usage is TRBV3-1 and J usage is TRBJ1-2; possibly TRBD1 for D (5 bases). Trimming took 4 bases from V and 0 from J, leaving 15 bases between them. The length of the CDR3 is 16 residues. Germline loops: CDR1 LGHDT, CDR2 YNNKEL (reference sequence). The CDR3 region has the DNA TGTGCCAGCAGCCCGCGGACACTTAGAGCTAACTATGGCTACACCTTC. Its translation is CASSPRTLRANYGYTF. Looking up the rest from reference TRBV3-1 and TRBJ1-2 gives the full variable domain: DTAVSQTPKYLVTQMGNDKSIKCEQNLGHDTMYWYKQDSKKFLKIMFSYNNKELIINETVPNRFSPKSPDKAHLNLHINSLELGDSAVYFCASSPRTLRANYGYTFGSGTRLTVV.

This rearrangement joins TRBV2 to TRBJ1-2; D possibly corresponds to TRBD1 (6 bases). This CDR3 is built from 14 residues. Trimming left V 1 base short and J 3 bases short, with 9 bases between. Germline loops: CDR1 SNHLY, CDR2 FYNNEI. The CDR3 reads CASSEGGADYGYTF. The DNA of the CDR3 is TGTGCCAGCAGTGAAGGGGGGGCTGACTATGGCTACACCTTC.

This clonotype was seen many times. The chain couples TRBV5-1 to TRBJ2-1, with 8 bases matching TRBD1. The V segment lost 1 base and the J segment 5 bases; nucleotides outside the gene matches: 2. Germline-derived CDR1 and CDR2 are SGHRS and YFSETQ. This CDR3 has 14 amino acids. CDR3: CASSLYRGDNEQFF. CDR3 nucleotide sequence: TGCGCCAGCAGCTTGTACAGGGGGGACAATGAGCAGTTCTTC.

The chain employs TRBV7-2 and TRBJ1-6; D is uncertain. CDR3 length equals 16 residues. V lost 6 bases and J lost 5, with 17 bases in between. Per germline, CDR1 SGHTA and CDR2 FQGNSA. In DNA form, the CDR3 reads TGTGCCAGCAGAGGTGGTTTGGGTAGCAATAATTCACCCCTCCACTTT. Translation gives CASRGGLGSNNSPLHF.

The chain employs TRBV11-2 and TRBJ2-7; 8 bases agree with TRBD1. V trimming: 3 bases; J trimming: 3 bases; junction bases outside the gene matches: 19. Germline lookup yields CDR1 SGHAT and CDR2 FQNNGV. CDR3 length: 19 residues. CDR3 region: CASSFRQTRARTGIYEQYF. The DNA of the CDR3 is TGTGCCAGCAGCTTCCGCCAGACCCGCGCCCGGACAGGGATCTACGAGCAGTACTTC. The full variable domain, completed using reference TRBV11-2 and TRBJ2-7, is EAGVAQSPRYKIIEKRQSVAFWCNPISGHATLYWYQQILGQGPKLLIQFQNNGVVDDSQLPKDRFSAERLKGVDSTLKIQPAKLEDSAVYLCASSFRQTRARTGIYEQYFGPGTRLTVT.

This chain joins TRBV12-3 or TRBV12-4 and TRBJ1-6; 8 bases line up with TRBD1. The J segment lost 9 bases and the V segment lost 5 bases, leaving 3 bases of the junction unmatched. The CDR3 consists of 13 residues. CDR3 region: CASSPQGASPLHF. CDR3 coding DNA: TGTGCCAGCAGTCCCCAGGGGGCTTCACCCCTCCACTTT.

V usage is TRBV2 and J usage is TRBJ1-2; D call uncertain. The CDR3 sequence is 13 residues long. Germline V gene sequence: CDR1 SNHLY, CDR2 FYNNEI. V shed 2 bases and J shed 4 bases, with 8 bases lying between them. CDR3 nucleotides: TGTGCCAGCAGTGAACGGCAGGTCTATGGCTACACCTTC. Protein: CASSERQVYGYTF.

The J gene is TRBJ2-1, the V gene TRBV19, with unresolved D. Trimming cost V 3 bases and J 8 bases, with 14 bases left between them. From germline, CDR1 is LNHDA and CDR2 SQIVND (reference sequence). The CDR3 is made up of 14 amino acids. Written as DNA, the CDR3 is TGTGCCAGTAGTATTAAAGCGTTTAAGCATGAGCAGTTCTTC. Encoded protein: CASSIKAFKHEQFF.

J is TRBJ1-6 and V is TRBV27; 7 bases are a match to TRBD1. Germline V CDR1 and CDR2: MNHEY, SMNVEV (reference sequence). CDR3 length: 14 residues. V trimming: 5 bases; J trimming: 6 bases; junction bases outside the gene matches: 4. Written as DNA, the CDR3 is TGTGCCAGCAGTCGGGACAGTCTTAATTCACCCCTCCACTTT. As protein: CASSRDSLNSPLHF.

The table lists this clonotype with many counts. The V call is TRBV11-2, the J call TRBJ2-5; 8 bases map to TRBD2. Germline CDR1 SGHAT, CDR2 FQNNGV. V lost 0 bases and J lost 5; bases outside the gene matches: 5. This CDR3 comprises 15 residues. CDR3 sequence: CASSLERGDWETQYF. The CDR3 DNA sequence: TGTGCCAGCAGCTTAGAGCGGGGGGATTGGGAGACCCAGTACTTC.

This chain's CDR3 is CASSSTLGTGNEQYF. The DNA of the CDR3 is TGTGCCAGCAGTTCTACCTTAGGGACAGGGAACGAGCAGTACTTC. The V gene is TRBV27, the J gene TRBJ2-7, with 9 bases matching TRBD1. Losses at the gene ends were 4 bases for V and 5 bases for J; bases not matched to a gene: 9. This CDR3 is 15 amino acids long. Per the germline V gene, CDR1 is MNHEY and CDR2 is SMNVEV (reference sequence).

The chain recombines TRBV7-8 with TRBJ2-1; TRBD2 matches at 12 bases. The ends lost 5 bases at V and 5 bases at J; junction bases unmatched: 4. This CDR3 comprises 15 residues. In germline, CDR1 is SGHVS, CDR2 FQNEAQ. The DNA of the CDR3 is TGTGCCAGCAGCCGACTAGCGGGGGAGAACAATGAGCAGTTCTTC. This gives the protein CASSRLAGENNEQFF.

The chain has TRBV5-1 and TRBJ2-7; TRBD2 matches 8 bases. CDR3 length: 15 amino acids. V trimming: 0 bases; J trimming: 3 bases; junction bases outside the gene matches: 5. CDR1 is SGHRS and CDR2 is YFSETQ in the germline V gene. This chain's CDR3 is CASSLEAGGVYEQYF. CDR3 DNA sequence: TGCGCCAGCAGCTTGGAGGCGGGAGGTGTCTACGAGCAGTACTTC.

The rearrangement links TRBV4-3 to TRBJ2-5; D possibly corresponds to TRBD1 (6 bases). CDR1 and CDR2 (germline): LGHNA, YSLEER. The CDR3 contains 16 residues. V shed 1 base and J shed 2 bases, with 14 bases lying between them. This CDR3 reads CASSQGPGVPQETQYF. In nucleotides, the CDR3 is TGCGCCAGCAGCCAAGGCCCAGGGGTCCCGCAAGAGACCCAGTACTTC.

This clonotype was seen ten or more times. The chain carries TRBV27 and TRBJ2-3; a possible D gene is TRBD2 (6 bases). Germline loops: CDR1 MNHEY, CDR2 SMNVEV (reference sequence). V lost 4 bases to trimming and J lost 2 bases, with 10 bases between them. This CDR3 is 14 amino acids long. This CDR3 is CASSSGLFTDTQYF. The CDR3, as DNA: TGTGCCAGCAGTTCGGGACTTTTCACAGATACGCAGTATTTT.

This chain connects TRBV7-9 to TRBJ2-7, with D possibly being TRBD1 (6 bases). The CDR3 totals 15 residues. CDR1 and CDR2 from the germline V gene are SEHNR and FQNEAQ (reference sequence). V shed 1 base and J shed 6 bases, with 16 bases lying between them. CDR3: CASSLGAQGTSEQYF. The CDR3 DNA reads TGTGCCAGCAGCTTAGGCGCACAGGGAACCTCCGAGCAGTACTTC.

This clonotype is termed medium-sized. The gene calls are TRBV24-1 and TRBJ2-2; the D is unclear. This CDR3 is 13 amino acids long. Germline V CDR1 and CDR2: KGHDR, SFDVKD. Trimming cost V 5 bases and J 6 bases, with 9 bases left between them. This CDR3 is CATSGSVPGELFF. For the CDR3, the DNA is TGTGCCACCAGTGGGAGTGTGCCCGGGGAGCTGTTTTTT.

Of note for this clonotype: A much larger clone lies one base from this, so it may be a read error. The chain joins TRBV12-3 or TRBV12-4 to TRBJ1-1; D is uncertain. V dropped 3 bases and J dropped 3 bases, with 14 bases sitting between them. This CDR3 region has 15 residues. This chain's CDR3 is CASSFIPPRDTEAFF. The CDR3 DNA sequence: TGTGCCAGCAGTTTCATCCCCCCGAGGGACACTGAAGCTTTCTTT.

J is TRBJ1-4 and V is TRBV2; unclear D gene. The CDR3 length is 13 residues. Germline lookup yields CDR1 SNHLY and CDR2 FYNNEI. V dropped 8 bases and J dropped 11 bases, with 18 bases sitting between them. The CDR3 DNA reads as TGTGCCAGCCTATCCACCCTGGGAGGGAAACTGTTTTTT. This encodes CASLSTLGGKLFF.

This clonotype was picked up many times. The rearrangement joins TRBV5-4 to TRBJ2-4; maybe TRBD1 (5 bases). CDR3 size: 17 residues. Trimming removed 0 bases from V and 0 bases from J, with 13 bases in between. Germline V gene data show CDR1 as SGHNT and CDR2 as YYREEE (reference sequence). DNA for the CDR3: TGTGCCAGCAGCTTGGAGGGCAGGGCTCTAGCCAAAAACATTCAGTACTTC. Its protein is CASSLEGRALAKNIQYF.

The rearrangement uses TRBV7-3 and TRBJ2-3; tentatively, D is TRBD1 (5 bases). The CDR3 is 16 amino acids. V lost 0 bases and J lost 1, with 11 bases in between. Germline-derived CDR1 and CDR2 are SGHTA and FQGTGA. The CDR3 loop is CASSLTGVPGTDTQYF. The DNA for the CDR3 is TGTGCCAGCAGCTTAACAGGGGTACCCGGCACAGATACGCAGTATTTT.

In this sample, this clonotype is medium-sized (0.01 to 0.1%). This chain connects TRBV5-1 to TRBJ2-7; TRBD1 agrees at 9 bases. Germline trimming cut 6 bases from V and 3 bases from J; bases unmatched to any gene: 4. CDR1 is SGHRS, CDR2 YFSETQ, per germline. CDR3 length: 13 amino acids. CDR3 protein: CASTATGGYEQYF. CDR3 DNA sequence: TGCGCCAGCACCGCGACAGGGGGCTACGAGCAGTACTTC.

In this sample, this clonotype turned up once. This chain joins TRBV5-1 and TRBJ1-2, with 8 bases aligning to TRBD1. Germline V CDR1 and CDR2: SGHRS, YFSETQ. The ends lost 0 bases at V and 4 bases at J; junction bases unmatched: 11. CDR3 length: 17 amino acids. CDR3 nucleotides: TGCGCCAGCAGCTTGGTATCCGGGACAGGCGCACTCTATGGCTACACCTTC. The encoded protein is CASSLVSGTGALYGYTF.

This clonotype was seen many times. The genes are TRBV4-1 and TRBJ2-4; a weak D match, TRBD2 (5 bases). The CDR3 is 16 amino acids. Germline V gene lookup returns CDR1 MGHRA and CDR2 YSYEKL. Trimming shortened V by 0 bases and J by 6 bases, and 15 bases separated the two germline ends. The CDR3 here is CASSQEYGRAGNIQYF. CDR3 sequence (DNA): TGCGCCAGCAGCCAAGAGTATGGGCGGGCAGGAAACATTCAGTACTTC.

This clonotype was observed a few times. V is TRBV7-9 and J is TRBJ2-2, with D perhaps matching TRBD1 (6 bases). Germline V gene lookup returns CDR1 SEHNR and CDR2 FQNEAQ (reference sequence). V lost 5 bases, J lost 5 bases, and 12 bases lay in between. This CDR3 is built from 14 residues. As DNA, the CDR3 is TGTGCCAGCAGCCTTTACACAGGGACCGGGGAGCTGTTTTTT. Translation gives CASSLYTGTGELFF.